This T cell receptor beta chain appears in the sequencing data of a study of prognosis after radiotherapy for stage I lung cancer. Between the trimmed V and J ends, which lost 4 bases and 4 bases, there was a span of 25 bases. The CDR3 has 18 amino acids. CDR1 is SEHNR, CDR2 FQNEAQ, per germline (reference sequence). Genomic DNA was subjected to two-round multiplex PCR for amplification of TCR beta CDR3. Each TRBV and TRBJ gene had its own primer in the first PCR round. Using its own MiXCR run on the multiplex PCR reads, TCRdb lists one record per CDR3 protein. The sample holds some 56,000 distinct CDR3 sequences, roughly 29% seen once. This clonotype was counted ten times or more.

Here the sequenced sample was PBMCs, taken before or after stereotactic body radiation therapy (not recorded which). This chain joins TRBV7-9 and TRBJ1-1; weak D call: TRBD1 (5 bases). This clonotype was sampled from a donor aged 50 or older with non-small cell lung cancer. The CDR3 sequence is CASSSEGAGVGRRTEAFF. The DNA of the CDR3 is TGTGCCAGCAGCTCCGAGGGTGCGGGGGTCGGCCGTCGCACTGAAGCTTTCTTT.